A selection of T cell receptor beta chains follows, all from one sample in a study of blood T cell repertoires in COVID-19. The method was immunoSEQ multiplex PCR; TCRdb's version includes in-frame clones alone and lacks a portion of them. This table holds about 260,000 clones, around nine tenths found once. Sequencing was done on a sample of peripheral blood. The receptors come from a woman aged 60-75 years with COVID-19, enrolled during active disease. CDR3s include the opening cysteine and the closing phenylalanine or tryptophan. D genes are given only for firm matches. Part of the rows lack a size; the others show once, few, many or a class for expanded clones.

>TRBJ2-2|-|TRBD1|TRBV6-5
TGTGCCAGCAGCCAAATCGACAGGGGCACCGGGGAGCTGTTTTTT
CASSQIDRGTGELFF
>TRBJ2-2|-|-|TRBV19
TGTGCCAGTATCTGGCAGGGTGGCACCGGGGAGCTGTTTTTT
CASIWQGGTGELFF
>TRBJ2-3|-|TRBD2|TRBV7-8
TGTGCCAGCAGCAAGACTAGCGGGAGAGGACGAGATACGCAGTATTTT
CASSKTSGRGRDTQYF
>TRBJ1-2|-|-|TRBV27
TGTGCCAGCAGTATTAGAGGAATCGAATCGGGCTATGGCTACACCTTC
CASSIRGIESGYGYTF
>TRBJ2-2|-|-|TRBV5-6
TGTGCCAGCAGCTCACGCTTTGTTCAGGGGGGAAACACCGGGGAGCTGTTTTTT
CASSSRFVQGGNTGELFF
>TRBJ1-4|-|TRBD1|TRBV16
TGTGCCAGCAGCCGGCAGGGGGTCACCAATGAAAAACTGTTTTTT
CASSRQGVTNEKLFF
>TRBJ1-3|-|-|TRBV21-1
TGTGCCAGCAGGCGATACTACTTGGGGACAGGGACTTCTGGAAACACCATATATTTT
CASRRYYLGTGTSGNTIYF
>TRBJ2-3|-|TRBD2|TRBV28
TGTGCCAGCAGCACCGGGACTAGCGAGTCAGATACGCAGTATTTT
CASSTGTSESDTQYF
>TRBJ1-3|few|-|TRBV3-1/TRBV3-2
TGTGCCAGCAGCCCCCGGACAACTCTCCTCGGAAACACCATATATTTT
CASSPRTTLLGNTIYF
>TRBJ1-5|-|TRBD1|TRBV6-1
TGTGCCAGCAGTGAACAGGGGGGCAATCAGCCCCAGCATTTT
CASSEQGGNQPQHF
>TRBJ1-1|-|TRBD1|TRBV19
TGTGCCAGTAGGACGAACAGGGGCCACACTGAAGCTTTCTTT
CASRTNRGHTEAFF
>TRBJ2-3|-|-|TRBV4-3
TGCGCCAGCAGCCAAGAGGCGGCTAGCACAGATACGCAGTATTTT
CASSQEAASTDTQYF
>TRBJ2-2|-|-|TRBV19
TGTGCCAGTAGTATAACCAGGAACACCGGGGAGCTGTTTTTT
CASSITRNTGELFF
>TRBJ1-6|-|-|TRBV28
TGTGCCAGCAGTTTCCCGAGCTCCTATAATTCACCCCTCCACTTT
CASSFPSSYNSPLHF
>TRBJ1-2|-|TRBD1|TRBV6-2/TRBV6-3
TGTGCCAGCAGTTCGACAGGGGGCAGTGGCTACACCTTC
CASSSTGGSGYTF
>TRBJ2-2|once|-|TRBV7-2
TGTGCCAGCAGCTCCGGAGCTCTGCCCGGGGAGCTGTTTTTT
CASSSGALPGELFF
>TRBJ2-3|-|-|TRBV6-1
TGTGCCAGCAGTGAGAGGGGCGGGGAAGGTACGCAGTATTTT
CASSERGGEGTQYF